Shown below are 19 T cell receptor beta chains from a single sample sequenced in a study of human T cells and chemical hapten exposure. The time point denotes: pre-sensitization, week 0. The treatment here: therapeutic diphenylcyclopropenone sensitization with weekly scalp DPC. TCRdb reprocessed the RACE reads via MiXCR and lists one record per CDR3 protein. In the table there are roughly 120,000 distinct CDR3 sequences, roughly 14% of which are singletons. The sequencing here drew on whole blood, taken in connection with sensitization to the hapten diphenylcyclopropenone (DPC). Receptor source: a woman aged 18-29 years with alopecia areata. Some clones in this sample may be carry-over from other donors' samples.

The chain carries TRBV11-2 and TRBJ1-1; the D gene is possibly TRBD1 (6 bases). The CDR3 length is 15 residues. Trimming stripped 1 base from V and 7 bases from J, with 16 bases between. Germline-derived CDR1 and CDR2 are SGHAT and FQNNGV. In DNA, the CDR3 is TGTGCCAGCAGCTTAGGGGGGACAAACGACCGTGAAGCTTTCTTT. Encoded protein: CASSLGGTNDREAFF.

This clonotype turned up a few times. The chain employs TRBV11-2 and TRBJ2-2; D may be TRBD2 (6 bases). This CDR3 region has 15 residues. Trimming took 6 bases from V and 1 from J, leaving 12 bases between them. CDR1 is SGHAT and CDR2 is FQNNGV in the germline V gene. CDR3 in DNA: TGTGCCAGCAGTTCCGGAGGGAGGAACACCGGGGAGCTGTTTTTT. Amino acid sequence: CASSSGGRNTGELFF.

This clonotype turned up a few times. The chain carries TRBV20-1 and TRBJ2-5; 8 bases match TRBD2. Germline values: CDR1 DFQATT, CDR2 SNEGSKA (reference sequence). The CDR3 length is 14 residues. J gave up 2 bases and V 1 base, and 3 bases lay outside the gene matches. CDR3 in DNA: TGCAGTGCTAGAGCCGGGACTAGGCAAGAGACCCAGTACTTC. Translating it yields CSARAGTRQETQYF.

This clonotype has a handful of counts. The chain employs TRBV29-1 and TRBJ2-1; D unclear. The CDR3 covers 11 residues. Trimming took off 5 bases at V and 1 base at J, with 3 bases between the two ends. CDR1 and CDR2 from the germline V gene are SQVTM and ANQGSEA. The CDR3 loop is CSVRSYNEQFF. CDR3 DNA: TGCAGCGTTAGGTCCTACAATGAGCAGTTCTTC.

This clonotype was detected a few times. The DNA of the CDR3 is TGTGCCAGCAGTTTAGCGGGCAGAAGTACCCTCCACTTT. Translating it yields CASSLAGRSTLHF. The chain employs TRBV12-3 or TRBV12-4 and TRBJ1-6, with unresolved D. The CDR3 is 13 residues long. V was pared by 0 bases and J by 14 bases, with 11 bases between.

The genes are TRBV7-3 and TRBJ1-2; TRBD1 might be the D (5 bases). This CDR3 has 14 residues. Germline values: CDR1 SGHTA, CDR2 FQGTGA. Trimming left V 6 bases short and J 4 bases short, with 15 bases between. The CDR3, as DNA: TGTGCCAGCAGTCCGGGACCCGGTCCCTATGGCTACACCTTC. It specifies CASSPGPGPYGYTF.

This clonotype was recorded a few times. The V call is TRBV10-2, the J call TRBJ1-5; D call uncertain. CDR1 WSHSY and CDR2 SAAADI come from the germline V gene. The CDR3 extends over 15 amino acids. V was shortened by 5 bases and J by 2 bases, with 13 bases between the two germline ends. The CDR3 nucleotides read TGCGCCAGCAGTTCCGGTGGGATGGGCAATCAGCCCCAGCATTTT. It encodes CASSSGGMGNQPQHF.

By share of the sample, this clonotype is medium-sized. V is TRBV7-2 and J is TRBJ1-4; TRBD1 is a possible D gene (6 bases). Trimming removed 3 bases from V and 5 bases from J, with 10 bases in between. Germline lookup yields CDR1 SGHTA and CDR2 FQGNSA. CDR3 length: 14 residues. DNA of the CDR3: TGTGCCAGCAGCTTCAGGGGAGGAAATGAAAAACTGTTTTTT. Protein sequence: CASSFRGGNEKLFF.

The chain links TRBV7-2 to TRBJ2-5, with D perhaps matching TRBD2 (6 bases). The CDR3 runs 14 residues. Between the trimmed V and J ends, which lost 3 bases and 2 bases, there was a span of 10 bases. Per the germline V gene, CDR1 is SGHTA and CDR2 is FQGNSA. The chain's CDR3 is CASSLGLAQETQYF. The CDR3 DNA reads TGTGCCAGCAGCTTGGGACTCGCGCAAGAGACCCAGTACTTC. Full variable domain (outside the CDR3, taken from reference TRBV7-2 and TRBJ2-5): GAGVSQSPSNKVTEKGKDVELRCDPISGHTALYWYRQSLGQGLEFLIYFQGNSAPDKSGLPSDRFSAERTGGSVSTLTIQRTQQEDSAVYLCASSLGLAQETQYFGPGTRLLVL.

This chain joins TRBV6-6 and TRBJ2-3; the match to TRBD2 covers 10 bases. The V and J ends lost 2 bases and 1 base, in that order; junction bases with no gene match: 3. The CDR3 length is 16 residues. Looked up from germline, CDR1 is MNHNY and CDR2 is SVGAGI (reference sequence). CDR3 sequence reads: CASSYVAGGRTDTQYF. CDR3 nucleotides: TGTGCCAGCAGTTACGTAGCGGGGGGACGCACAGATACGCAGTATTTT.

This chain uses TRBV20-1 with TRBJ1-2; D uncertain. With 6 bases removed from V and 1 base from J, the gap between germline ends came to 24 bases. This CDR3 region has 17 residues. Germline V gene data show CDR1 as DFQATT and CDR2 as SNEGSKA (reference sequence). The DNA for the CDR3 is TGCAGTGCACTCCACCCCCGAGCAGGATATCGTAACTATGGCTACACCTTC. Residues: CSALHPRAGYRNYGYTF.

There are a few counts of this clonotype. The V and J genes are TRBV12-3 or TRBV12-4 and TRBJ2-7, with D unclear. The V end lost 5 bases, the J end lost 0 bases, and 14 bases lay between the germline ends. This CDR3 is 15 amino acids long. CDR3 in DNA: TGTGCCAGCAGTCCTCGTCTTCAACCCTCCTACGAGCAGTACTTC. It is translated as CASSPRLQPSYEQYF.

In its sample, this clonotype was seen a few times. This CDR3 is CASSFGPMRGYTF. As DNA, the CDR3 is TGTGCCAGCAGTTTCGGTCCTATGCGTGGCTACACCTTC. The rearrangement links TRBV5-6 to TRBJ1-2; D remains unclear. Trimming removed 5 bases from V and 7 bases from J, with 15 bases in between. Germline V lookup: CDR1 SGHDT, CDR2 YYEEEE. The CDR3 is 13 residues long.

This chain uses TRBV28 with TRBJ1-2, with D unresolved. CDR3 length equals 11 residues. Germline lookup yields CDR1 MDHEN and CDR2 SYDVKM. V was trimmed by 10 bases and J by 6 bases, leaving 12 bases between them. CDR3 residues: CAIRGRNGYTF. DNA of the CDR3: TGTGCCATCCGAGGGAGAAATGGCTACACCTTC.

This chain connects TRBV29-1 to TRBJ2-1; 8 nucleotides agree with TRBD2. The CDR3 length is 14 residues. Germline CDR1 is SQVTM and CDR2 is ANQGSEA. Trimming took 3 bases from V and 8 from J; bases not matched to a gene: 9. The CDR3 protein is CSVEISGVADEQFF. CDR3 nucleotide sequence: TGCAGCGTTGAGATTAGCGGGGTAGCAGATGAGCAGTTCTTC.

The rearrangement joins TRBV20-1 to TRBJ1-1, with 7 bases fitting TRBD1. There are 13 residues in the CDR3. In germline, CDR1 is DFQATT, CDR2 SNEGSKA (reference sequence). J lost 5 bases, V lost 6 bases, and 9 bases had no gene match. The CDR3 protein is CSARRRGGTEAFF. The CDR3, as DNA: TGCAGTGCCCGCCGCAGGGGGGGGACTGAAGCTTTCTTT.

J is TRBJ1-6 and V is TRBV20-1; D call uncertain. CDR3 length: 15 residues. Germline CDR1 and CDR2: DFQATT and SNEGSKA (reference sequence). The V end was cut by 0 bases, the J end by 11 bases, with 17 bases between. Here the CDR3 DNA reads TGCAGTGCTAGAGACAGCGAGGGTGAGGCCGCACCCCTCCACTTT. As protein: CSARDSEGEAAPLHF.

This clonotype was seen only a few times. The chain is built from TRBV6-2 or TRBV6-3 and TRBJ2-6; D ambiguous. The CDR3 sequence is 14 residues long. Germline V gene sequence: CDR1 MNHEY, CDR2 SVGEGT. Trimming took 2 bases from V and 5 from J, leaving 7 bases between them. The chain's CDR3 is CASSYGSRANVLTF. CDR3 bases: TGTGCCAGCAGTTACGGTAGTAGGGCCAACGTCCTGACTTTC.

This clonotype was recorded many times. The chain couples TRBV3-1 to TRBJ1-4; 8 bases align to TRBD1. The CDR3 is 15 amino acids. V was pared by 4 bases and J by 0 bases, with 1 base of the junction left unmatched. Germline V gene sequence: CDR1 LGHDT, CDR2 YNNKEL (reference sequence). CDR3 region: CASSPQGATNEKLFF. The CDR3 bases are TGTGCCAGCAGCCCACAGGGGGCAACTAATGAAAAACTGTTTTTT.